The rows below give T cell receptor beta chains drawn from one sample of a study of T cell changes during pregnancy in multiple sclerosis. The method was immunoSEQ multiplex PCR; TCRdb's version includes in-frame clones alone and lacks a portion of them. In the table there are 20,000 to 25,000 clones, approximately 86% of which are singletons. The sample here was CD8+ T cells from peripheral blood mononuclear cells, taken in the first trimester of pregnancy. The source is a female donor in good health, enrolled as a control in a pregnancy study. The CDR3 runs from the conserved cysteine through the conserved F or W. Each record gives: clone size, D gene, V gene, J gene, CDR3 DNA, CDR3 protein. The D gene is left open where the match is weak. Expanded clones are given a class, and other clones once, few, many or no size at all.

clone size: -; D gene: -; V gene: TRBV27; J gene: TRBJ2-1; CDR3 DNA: TGTGCCAGCAGTTTATCGGACATATACAATGAGCAGTTCTTC; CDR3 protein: CASSLSDIYNEQFF
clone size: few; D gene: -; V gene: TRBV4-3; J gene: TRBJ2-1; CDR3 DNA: TGCGCCAGCAGCCAAGGGTTGACTAGCTCCTACAATGAGCAGTTCTTC; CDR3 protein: CASSQGLTSSYNEQFF
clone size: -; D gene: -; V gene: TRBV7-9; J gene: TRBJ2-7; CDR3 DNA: TGTGCCAGCAGCCATCGCGGGTCCTACGAGCAGTACTTC; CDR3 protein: CASSHRGSYEQYF
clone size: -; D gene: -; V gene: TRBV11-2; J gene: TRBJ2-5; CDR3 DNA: TGTGCCAGCAGCATGGACTTGCAAGAGACCCAGTACTTC; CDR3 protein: CASSMDLQETQYF
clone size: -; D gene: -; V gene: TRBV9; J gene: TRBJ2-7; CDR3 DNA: TGTGCCAGCAGCCCCCAGGGTTACGAGCAGTACTTC; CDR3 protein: CASSPQGYEQYF
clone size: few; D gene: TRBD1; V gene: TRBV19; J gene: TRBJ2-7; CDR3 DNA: TGTGCCAGTAGTACATCACAGGGGGGTCCCTACGAGCAGTACTTC; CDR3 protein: CASSTSQGGPYEQYF
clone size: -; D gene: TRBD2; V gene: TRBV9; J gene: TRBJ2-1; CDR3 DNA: TGTGCCAGCAGCGTAGTCGGGGGGACGGGACCGTACAATGAGCAGTTCTTC; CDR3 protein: CASSVVGGTGPYNEQFF
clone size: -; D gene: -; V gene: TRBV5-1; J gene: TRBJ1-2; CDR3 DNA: TGCGCCAGCAGCTTGGGCGTTGGGGGCGAGTATGGCTACACCTTC; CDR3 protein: CASSLGVGGEYGYTF
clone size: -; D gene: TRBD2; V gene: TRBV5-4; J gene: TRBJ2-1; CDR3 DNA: TGTGCCAGCAGCACGGGACTAGCGGTTTACAATGAGCAGTTCTTC; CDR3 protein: CASSTGLAVYNEQFF
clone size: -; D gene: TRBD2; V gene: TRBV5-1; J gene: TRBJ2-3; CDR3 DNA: TGCGCCAGCAGCCTGGGACTAGCGGGGGGCTTCACAGATACGCAGTATTTT; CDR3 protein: CASSLGLAGGFTDTQYF